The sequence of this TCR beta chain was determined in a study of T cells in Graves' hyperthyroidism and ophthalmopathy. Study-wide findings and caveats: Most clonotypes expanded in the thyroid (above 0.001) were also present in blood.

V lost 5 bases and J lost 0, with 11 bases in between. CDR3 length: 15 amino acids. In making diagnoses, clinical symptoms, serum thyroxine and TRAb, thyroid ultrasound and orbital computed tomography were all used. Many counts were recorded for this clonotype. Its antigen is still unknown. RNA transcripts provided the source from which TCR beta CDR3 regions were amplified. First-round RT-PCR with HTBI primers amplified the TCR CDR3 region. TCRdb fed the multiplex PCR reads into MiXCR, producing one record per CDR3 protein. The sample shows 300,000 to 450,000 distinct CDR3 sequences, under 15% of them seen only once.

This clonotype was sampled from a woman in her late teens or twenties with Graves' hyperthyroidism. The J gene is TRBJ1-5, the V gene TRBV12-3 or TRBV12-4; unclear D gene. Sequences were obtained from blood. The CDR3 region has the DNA TGTGCCAGCAGTCCCTACGGTTATAGCAATCAGCCCCAGCATTTT. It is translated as CASSPYGYSNQPQHF.